This T cell receptor (beta chain) was captured by sequencing in a study of neurological immune-mediated disorders. V gave up 1 base and J gave up 7 bases; unmatched junction bases: 5. The CDR3 is 14 residues long. From germline, CDR1 is SGHRS and CDR2 YFSETQ. One entry per CDR3 protein, called by TCRdb with MiXCR from the 5' RACE reads. The repertoire consists of tens of thousands of distinct CDR3 sequences, with 3.8% occurring once and the leading ten covering over 5%. This clonotype was observed at least ten times. The sample comprised PBMCs. The chain has TRBV5-1 and TRBJ2-1, with 7 nucleotides matching TRBD1. This clonotype was sampled from a man in his 60s with multiple sclerosis. This CDR3 is CASSLMDRSNEQFF. Here the CDR3 DNA reads TGCGCCAGCAGCTTGATGGACAGGTCGAATGAGCAGTTCTTC.